The 25 T cell receptor beta chains below come from one sample, sequenced in a study of T cells after yellow fever vaccination. One entry per CDR3 protein results from TCRdb running MiXCR on the 5' RACE reads. The table records a few hundred thousand distinct CDR3 sequences, about a sixth of them present only once. The material was PBMCs, obtained about 5 days after the first yellow fever vaccination. These receptors were taken from a young man who received the YFV17D yellow fever vaccine.

The CDR3 DNA reads as TGTGCCAGCAGCTTGTTCTCCCGGGGGGGCTACAATGAGCAGTTCTTC. It translates to CASSLFSRGGYNEQFF. The rearrangement links TRBV5-5 to TRBJ2-1, with 8 nucleotides matching TRBD2. This CDR3 has 16 amino acids. CDR1 is SGHKS and CDR2 is YYEKEE in the germline V gene (reference sequence). J was trimmed by 3 bases and V by 1 base; bases with no gene match: 6. Full variable domain (rest looked up from reference TRBV5-5 and TRBJ2-1): DAGVTQSPTHLIKTRGQQVTLRCSPISGHKSVSWYQQVLGQGPQFIFQYYEKEERGRGNFPDRFSARQFPNYSSELNVNALLLGDSALYLCASSLFSRGGYNEQFFGPGTRLTVL.

This clonotype was counted a few times. The V and J genes are TRBV7-2 and TRBJ2-3, with a tentative D call TRBD1 (5 bases). Germline-derived CDR1 and CDR2 are SGHTA and FQGNSA. The V and J ends lost 6 bases and 0 bases respectively, with 13 bases between them. The CDR3 is made up of 15 amino acids. CDR3 residues: CASRVGGASTDTQYF. The CDR3 DNA sequence: TGTGCCAGCAGGGTGGGTGGGGCTAGCACAGATACGCAGTATTTT.

This clonotype was observed a handful of times. The chain recombines TRBV5-1 with TRBJ2-3; D call uncertain. From germline, CDR1 is SGHRS and CDR2 YFSETQ. Trimming left V 4 bases short and J 3 bases short, with 9 bases between. The CDR3 spans 13 residues. CDR3 amino acids: CASSRMGTDTQYF. The CDR3 DNA follows: TGCGCCAGCAGCCGTATGGGGACAGATACGCAGTATTTT. Together with reference TRBV5-1 and TRBJ2-3, the CDR3 gives the full variable domain: KAGVTQTPRYLIKTRGQQVTLSCSPISGHRSVSWYQQTPGQGLQFLFEYFSETQRNKGNFPGRFSGRQFSNSRSEMNVSTLELGDSALYLCASSRMGTDTQYFGPGTRLTVL.

Many counts were recorded for this clonotype. At one end, the junction sequence differs from germline, possibly due to a read error. This rearrangement joins TRBV11-2 to TRBJ2-2; no definite D call. The germline V gene has CDR1 SGHAT and CDR2 FQNNGV. This CDR3 contains 11 residues. The CDR3 loop is CASRLDRELFF. CDR3 bases: TGTGCCAGCAGATTAGACCGGGAGCTGTTTTTT.

This clonotype was recorded a few times. This chain joins TRBV12-3 or TRBV12-4 and TRBJ2-2; 7 nucleotides align to TRBD1. The CDR3 is 15 amino acids. The ends lost 0 bases at V and 6 bases at J; junction bases unmatched: 4. The CDR3 DNA is TGTGCCAGCAGTTTAGCGCGGCAGGGGGCCGGGGAGCTGTTTTTT. This encodes CASSLARQGAGELFF.

This CDR3 reads CASSLYMGSTEAFF. In DNA form, the CDR3 reads TGCGCCAGCAGCCTTTACATGGGGAGCACTGAAGCTTTCTTT. The rearrangement links TRBV4-3 to TRBJ1-1; D uncertain. V lost 4 bases to trimming and J lost 4 bases, with 13 bases between them. This CDR3 is built from 14 residues. CDR1 LGHNA and CDR2 YSLEER come from the germline V gene.

The J gene is TRBJ2-3, the V gene TRBV7-2; tentatively, D is TRBD2 (6 bases). CDR3 size: 16 residues. The germline V and J ends were trimmed by 3 bases and 8 bases, with 21 bases remaining between them. Germline V lookup: CDR1 SGHTA, CDR2 FQGNSA. CDR3 nucleotide sequence: TGTGCCAGCAGCTTTGTAGGGACTCCTGGTCGTGGTACGCAGTATTTT. It specifies CASSFVGTPGRGTQYF.

V is TRBV12-3 or TRBV12-4 and J is TRBJ1-1; maybe TRBD1 (5 bases). Trimming stripped 7 bases from V and 7 bases from J, with 16 bases between. The CDR3 length is 13 residues. The CDR3 spells CASKTGTDNEAFF. In DNA, the CDR3 is TGTGCCAGCAAAACCGGGACTGATAATGAAGCTTTCTTT.

The gene calls are TRBV4-3 and TRBJ1-1; no clear D gene. V lost 0 bases and J 5 bases, leaving 7 bases between the germline ends. Germline V lookup: CDR1 LGHNA, CDR2 YSLEER. CDR3 size: 13 residues. As DNA, the CDR3 is TGCGCCAGCAGCCAAGAGAGGCGGACTGAAGCTTTCTTT. Translating it yields CASSQERRTEAFF.

This clonotype has a handful of counts. V usage is TRBV5-1 and J usage is TRBJ2-7; the D gene is possibly TRBD1 (7 bases). The V gene lost 0 bases and the J gene lost 3 bases, with 10 bases spanning the gap. The CDR3 has 14 residues. From germline, CDR1 is SGHRS and CDR2 YFSETQ. The CDR3 protein is CASSLAQGGYEQYF. In nucleotides, the CDR3 is TGCGCCAGCAGCTTGGCCCAGGGGGGCTACGAGCAGTACTTC.

This clonotype was counted only a few times. The CDR3 DNA follows: TGTGCCAGCAGTTTTCCTCTGGGGGACAGCTCCTACGAGCAGTACTTC. Protein: CASSFPLGDSSYEQYF. J is TRBJ2-7 and V is TRBV6-2 or TRBV6-3; 7 bases line up with TRBD1. The V and J ends lost 4 bases and 0 bases, in that order; junction bases with no gene match: 9. CDR1 MNHEY and CDR2 SVGEGT come from the germline V gene. This CDR3 comprises 16 residues.

This clonotype was detected only a few times. The genes are TRBV12-3 or TRBV12-4 and TRBJ1-2; possibly TRBD1 for D (5 bases). The CDR3 extends over 10 amino acids. Trimming cost V 7 bases and J 12 bases, with 12 bases left between them. The CDR3 spells CASIGGDNTF. Here the CDR3 DNA reads TGTGCCAGCATCGGGGGAGATAACACCTTC.

This clonotype was observed a handful of times. This rearrangement joins TRBV2 to TRBJ2-3; 8 nucleotides agree with TRBD2. CDR1 and CDR2 from the germline V gene are SNHLY and FYNNEI. The CDR3 is 15 amino acids. V trimming: 8 bases; J trimming: 0 bases; junction bases outside the gene matches: 7. CDR3 sequence reads: CASLGRLASTDTQYF. CDR3 DNA sequence: TGTGCCAGCCTAGGCAGACTAGCGAGCACAGATACGCAGTATTTT.

Only a few counts were recorded for this clonotype. The chain has TRBV19 and TRBJ2-1, with 9 bases lining up with TRBD1. Germline values: CDR1 LNHDA, CDR2 SQIVND (reference sequence). The CDR3 sequence is 13 residues long. After removal of 7 bases from V and 15 bases from J, the junction contained 13 bases not matched to a gene. In DNA, the CDR3 is TGTGCCAGTAAGACATCCCAGGGACAGGGCCTGTTCTTC. The encoded protein is CASKTSQGQGLFF.

This clonotype has more than one count but fewer than ten. The V call is TRBV18, the J call TRBJ2-5; the D is unclear. Trimming left V 4 bases short and J 5 bases short, with 11 bases between. The germline CDR1 and CDR2 sequences are KGHSH and LQKENI. This CDR3 contains 13 residues. The CDR3: CASSREALETQYF. CDR3 nucleotides: TGTGCCAGCTCACGGGAAGCACTGGAGACCCAGTACTTC.

In its sample, this clonotype was seen a few times. This chain connects TRBV10-1 to TRBJ2-2, with 8 bases that match TRBD1. Germline V gene lookup returns CDR1 WNHNN and CDR2 SYGVQD (reference sequence). With V trimmed by 7 bases and J by 4 bases, 5 bases remained unmatched. This CDR3 spans 14 amino acids. The CDR3 reads CASTDRVATGELFF. CDR3 in DNA: TGCGCCAGCACGGACAGGGTGGCCACCGGGGAGCTGTTTTTT.

The chain employs TRBV12-3 or TRBV12-4 and TRBJ2-5; D possibly corresponds to TRBD1 (6 bases). The CDR3 runs to 14 residues. Trimming shortened V by 7 bases and J by 5 bases, and 17 bases separated the two germline ends. CDR3 in amino acids: CASKWYRAAETQYF. CDR3 bases: TGTGCCAGCAAATGGTACAGGGCGGCTGAGACCCAGTACTTC.

The V and J genes are TRBV5-1 and TRBJ1-2; 7 nucleotides align to TRBD1. Germline loops: CDR1 SGHRS, CDR2 YFSETQ. The length of the CDR3 is 14 residues. With 4 bases clipped from V and 6 bases from J, the junction kept 9 bases outside the gene matches. In DNA form, the CDR3 reads TGCGCCAGCAGCCAAGGGGGCGCGGGCAATGGCTACACCTTC. It specifies CASSQGGAGNGYTF. The whole variable domain, filled in from reference TRBV5-1 and TRBJ1-2, reads KAGVTQTPRYLIKTRGQQVTLSCSPISGHRSVSWYQQTPGQGLQFLFEYFSETQRNKGNFPGRFSGRQFSNSRSEMNVSTLELGDSALYLCASSQGGAGNGYTFGSGTRLTVV.

The chain carries TRBV21-1 and TRBJ2-1; the DNA was not compared with TRBD2, the D call given in the table. TRBV21-1 is a documented pseudogene. The CDR3 covers 15 residues. CDR3 protein: CASNSIAGGTDEQFF. CDR3 coding DNA: TGTGCCAGCAACTCGATAGCGGGGGGGACGGATGAGCAGTTCTTC.

The gene calls are TRBV20-1 and TRBJ1-5; D remains unclear. V lost 0 bases and J lost 2, with 11 bases in between. The V gene's germline CDR1 is DFQATT and CDR2 SNEGSKA (reference sequence). There are 15 residues in the CDR3. The CDR3 DNA follows: TGCAGTGCTAGAGATGAGCAGGAGCGCAATCAGCCCCAGCATTTT. Encoded protein: CSARDEQERNQPQHF.

The chain uses TRBV29-1 and TRBJ1-2; the D gene is possibly TRBD1 (5 bases). CDR1 and CDR2 from the germline V gene are SQVTM and ANQGSEA. The CDR3 extends over 13 amino acids. The ends were cut back, 3 bases at V and 6 bases at J, with 14 bases in the middle. This CDR3 reads CSVDGDEENGYTF. CDR3 sequence (DNA): TGCAGCGTTGATGGGGACGAGGAGAATGGCTACACCTTC.

This clonotype occurred many times. The chain carries TRBV19 and TRBJ2-7; D uncertain. This CDR3 comprises 14 residues. Germline V CDR1 and CDR2: LNHDA, SQIVND (reference sequence). V was pared by 3 bases and J by 1 base, with 10 bases between. CDR3 nucleotide sequence: TGTGCCAGTAGTATTGCCGGCGGTTCCTACGAGCAGTACTTC. Translation: CASSIAGGSYEQYF.

In this sample, this clonotype turned up many times. The V and J genes are TRBV20-1 and TRBJ1-1; tentatively, D is TRBD1 (5 bases). The CDR3 is made up of 15 amino acids. V lost 2 bases, J lost 3 bases, and 16 bases lay in between. Germline CDR1 is DFQATT and CDR2 is SNEGSKA (reference sequence). The CDR3 DNA is TGCAGTGCTAGATCGGGGGGAAGACGGGACACTGAAGCTTTCTTT. Protein product: CSARSGGRRDTEAFF.

V and J are TRBV7-2 and TRBJ2-7; unclear D gene. The CDR3 is 13 amino acids. The V end lost 1 base, the J end lost 6 bases, and 10 bases lay between the germline ends. Germline CDR1 reads SGHTA; CDR2 reads FQGNSA. In nucleotides, the CDR3 is TGTGCCAGCAGCTTAGATCGGACCGGCGAGCAGTACTTC. Translation: CASSLDRTGEQYF.

The chain recombines TRBV15 with TRBJ1-1, with D perhaps TRBD1 (6 bases). Germline V CDR1 and CDR2: LNHNV, YYDKDF (reference sequence). Trimming removed 3 bases at V and 12 bases at J, with 14 bases between. The CDR3 is 12 amino acids. The CDR3 nucleotides read TGTGCCACCAGCAGGCTCCGGGACAAAACTTTCTTT. This translates into CATSRLRDKTFF.